The next 30 T cell receptor beta chains were all read from a single sample in a study of spatial heterogeneity in lung cancer. Notes on the study in general: Intratumoral expanded alpha and beta TCR counts were found to track tumor mutation counts.

TCRdb itself ran the 5' RACE reads through MiXCR, one entry per CDR3 protein. The sample lists about 100,000 distinct CDR3 sequences; 4% to 4.5% were seen once. This sample's time point: sample taken at primary tumor resection. No cognate antigen is known for these TCRs. This material consisted of lung tumor tissue, taken at surgery. The receptors were sampled from a male donor with early-stage non-small cell lung cancer.

Ten or more counts support this clonotype. The V call is TRBV11-2, the J call TRBJ1-5; D not certain. The CDR3 runs to 12 residues. Germline-derived CDR1 and CDR2 are SGHAT and FQNNGV. The V gene lost 0 bases and the J gene lost 5 bases, with 2 bases spanning the gap. CDR3 nucleotide sequence: TGTGCCAGCAGCTTAGAGGATCAGCCCCAGCATTTT. Encoded protein: CASSLEDQPQHF.

Of note for this clonotype: At one end the junction does not follow the germline gene, possibly because of a read error. The J gene is TRBJ2-5, the V gene TRBV7-2, with D uncertain. CDR1 and CDR2 from the germline V gene are SGHTA and FQGNSA. CDR3 length: 12 residues. CDR3 region: CACSPRRVAQYF. The DNA for the CDR3 is TGTGCCTGCAGCCCTCGACGTGTGGCCCAGTACTTC.

This clonotype was counted only a few times. V gene TRBV7-2 combines with J gene TRBJ2-7; D unclear. The CDR3 is made up of 13 amino acids. Germline V gene lookup returns CDR1 SGHTA and CDR2 FQGNSA. Trimming took 3 bases from V and 7 from J, leaving 13 bases between them. The CDR3 spells CASSLSTLGEQYF. CDR3 nucleotide sequence: TGTGCCAGCAGCTTGTCGACCCTTGGGGAGCAGTACTTC.

This clonotype has a count of ten or more. The chain links TRBV6-5 to TRBJ1-1, with TRBD1 identical over 7 bases. V lost 0 bases to trimming and J lost 3 bases; unmatched junction nucleotides: 1. Germline CDR1 MNHEY, CDR2 SVGAGI. The CDR3 runs 14 residues. CDR3 nucleotide sequence: TGTGCCAGCAGTTACTCGCAGGGGGACACTGAAGCTTTCTTT. This encodes CASSYSQGDTEAFF.

The chain is built from TRBV4-1 and TRBJ2-7; perhaps TRBD1 as D (6 bases). V was trimmed by 0 bases and J by 3 bases, leaving 18 bases between them. The CDR3 consists of 17 residues. Germline CDR1 reads MGHRA; CDR2 reads YSYEKL. The DNA of the CDR3 is TGCGCCAGCAGCCAAGATTCTCGGGCAGGGGAGTTCTACGAGCAGTACTTC. Its protein product is CASSQDSRAGEFYEQYF.

This clonotype was recorded at least ten times. The chain recombines TRBV27 with TRBJ1-4; 9 nucleotides align to TRBD1. V shed 5 bases, J shed 6 bases, and the junction held 13 bases outside the gene matches. Germline V CDR1 and CDR2: MNHEY, SMNVEV (reference sequence). This CDR3 has 17 amino acids. The CDR3 sequence is CASSTILHRGRDEKLFF. The DNA for the CDR3 is TGTGCCAGCAGTACCATCCTGCACAGGGGGCGAGATGAAAAACTGTTTTTT.

This clonotype was detected ten times or more. The gene calls are TRBV28 and TRBJ2-7; perhaps TRBD2 as D (5 bases). Trimming pared 7 bases from V and 1 base from J, leaving 11 bases between. CDR3 length: 13 amino acids. The V gene's germline CDR1 is MDHEN and CDR2 SYDVKM. CDR3 protein: CASTQRGSYEQYF. For the CDR3, the DNA is TGTGCCAGCACCCAACGAGGGTCCTACGAGCAGTACTTC.

This clonotype was recorded many times. The CDR3 sequence: CASSQDGQETQYF. CDR3 in DNA: TGTGCCAGCAGCCAAGATGGGCAAGAGACCCAGTACTTC. The chain is built from TRBV4-2 and TRBJ2-5; D remains ambiguous. V was shortened by 0 bases and J by 2 bases, with 4 bases between the two germline ends. The CDR3 covers 13 residues. Looked up from germline, CDR1 is LGHNA and CDR2 is YNFKEQ.

The chain is built from TRBV28 and TRBJ2-1; 10 nucleotides line up with TRBD2. The CDR3 is 18 residues long. The germline gives CDR1 MDHEN, CDR2 SYDVKM. J was trimmed by 6 bases and V by 2 bases; bases with no gene match: 13. The CDR3 reads CASSLRFSTSGSSNEQFF. CDR3 sequence (DNA): TGTGCCAGCAGTTTAAGGTTCTCGACTAGCGGGTCTTCCAATGAGCAGTTCTTC.

This clonotype appeared many times. This chain's CDR3 is CASSRGQDSYEQYF. CDR3 DNA sequence: TGCGCCAGCAGCCGGGGACAGGACTCCTACGAGCAGTACTTC. The chain couples TRBV5-1 to TRBJ2-7, with 8 bases matching TRBD1. The CDR3 sequence is 14 residues long. The germline CDR1 and CDR2 sequences are SGHRS and YFSETQ. The V gene end was trimmed by 4 bases and the J gene end by 0 bases; junction bases not matched to a gene: 3.

This clonotype was picked up many times. The chain links TRBV10-3 to TRBJ1-3; D unresolved. The CDR3 contains 16 residues. The germline CDR1 and CDR2 sequences are ENHRY and SYGVKD. The V end lost 10 bases, the J end lost 1 base, and 20 bases lay between the germline ends. The CDR3 DNA reads as TGTGCCACCCGAAGGCCCGCACCCGTGTCTGGAAACACCATATATTTT. It is translated as CATRRPAPVSGNTIYF.

This clonotype occurred many times. This chain uses TRBV6-5 with TRBJ2-7; D remains ambiguous. CDR1 MNHEY and CDR2 SVGAGI come from the germline V gene. The CDR3 runs to 10 residues. V lost 8 bases and J 4 bases, leaving 6 bases between the germline ends. The CDR3 DNA is TGTGCCAGCCCGGCGTACGAGCAGTACTTC. Translating gives CASPAYEQYF.

In its sample, this clonotype was seen many times. The rearrangement uses TRBV10-3 and TRBJ2-5; TRBD2 is a possible D gene (5 bases). V lost 6 bases, J lost 3 bases, and 14 bases lay in between. The CDR3 extends over 14 amino acids. The germline V gene has CDR1 ENHRY and CDR2 SYGVKD. The CDR3 protein is CAISAGRGEETQYF. The CDR3 DNA reads as TGTGCCATCAGCGCCGGACGGGGAGAAGAGACCCAGTACTTC.

This clonotype was picked up many times. The chain combines TRBV7-2 with TRBJ2-5; TRBD1 is a possible D gene (5 bases). V was trimmed by 1 base and J by 2 bases, leaving 8 bases between them. In germline, CDR1 is SGHTA, CDR2 FQGNSA. This CDR3 contains 14 residues. Written as DNA, the CDR3 is TGTGCCAGCAGCTTAGGCAGGGTGCAAGAGACCCAGTACTTC. Amino acid sequence: CASSLGRVQETQYF.

This clonotype was recorded at least ten times. This rearrangement joins TRBV20-1 to TRBJ2-1, with 8 bases matching TRBD1. The CDR3 spans 15 residues. Unmatched junction bases numbered 10, after V lost 3 bases and J lost 6 bases. Germline V CDR1 and CDR2: DFQATT, SNEGSKA (reference sequence). CDR3 amino acids: CSASLRQGAFNEQFF. In DNA, the CDR3 is TGCAGTGCTAGTCTTCGGCAGGGGGCGTTCAATGAGCAGTTCTTC.

The table lists this clonotype with many counts. This chain connects TRBV12-3 or TRBV12-4 to TRBJ2-2; D gene unclear. Trimming took 2 bases from V and 1 from J, leaving 8 bases between them. This CDR3 has 15 amino acids. The CDR3 coding sequence is TGTGCCAGCAGTTTAATTGGTCTGAACACCGGGGAGCTGTTTTTT. Protein product: CASSLIGLNTGELFF.

This clonotype has just a few counts. The rearrangement joins TRBV30 to TRBJ2-7; D tentatively fits TRBD1 or TRBD2 (5 bases each). This CDR3 spans 13 amino acids. Trimming cost V 3 bases and J 1 base, with 10 bases left between them. In germline, CDR1 is GTSNPN, CDR2 SVGIG (reference sequence). The CDR3 protein is CAWRGDPSYEQYF. CDR3 DNA: TGTGCCTGGAGGGGGGACCCGTCCTACGAGCAGTACTTC.

At least ten counts were recorded for this clonotype. The chain joins TRBV25-1 to TRBJ2-1; D may be TRBD2 (6 bases). V dropped 5 bases and J dropped 6 bases, with 14 bases sitting between them. The CDR3 length is 14 residues. Germline V lookup: CDR1 MGHDK, CDR2 SYGVNS. The CDR3 is CASSWDFRGNEQFF. As DNA, the CDR3 is TGTGCCAGCAGTTGGGACTTTAGGGGCAATGAGCAGTTCTTC.

This clonotype occurred many times. The chain recombines TRBV20-1 with TRBJ2-3; 14 bases fit TRBD2. The germline gives CDR1 DFQATT, CDR2 SNEGSKA (reference sequence). CDR3 length: 16 amino acids. V shed 1 base, J shed 5 bases, and the junction held 5 bases outside the gene matches. CDR3 protein: CSARVGLAGVGDTQYF. CDR3 DNA sequence: TGCAGTGCTAGAGTGGGACTAGCGGGAGTAGGAGATACGCAGTATTTT.

At least ten counts were recorded for this clonotype. Here the CDR3 reads CASRIKWGLNSPLHF. The CDR3 DNA is TGTGCCAGCAGAATTAAATGGGGACTTAATTCACCCCTCCACTTT. The genes are TRBV27 and TRBJ1-6; TRBD1 is a possible D gene (5 bases). Trimming removed 6 bases from V and 6 bases from J, with 15 bases in between. The CDR3 has 15 residues. Germline V CDR1 and CDR2: MNHEY, SMNVEV (reference sequence).

The chain is built from TRBV29-1 and TRBJ2-2; 10 bases align to TRBD1. Looked up from germline, CDR1 is SQVTM and CDR2 is ANQGSEA. Trimming cost V 6 bases and J 5 bases; bases outside gene matches: 3. The CDR3 is made up of 13 amino acids. Here the CDR3 DNA reads TGCAGCGTCGCGGGACAGGGGACCGGGGAGCTGTTTTTT. This sequence encodes CSVAGQGTGELFF.

This chain connects TRBV2 to TRBJ2-3; 8 positions agree with TRBD1. The CDR3 extends over 12 amino acids. Germline V CDR1 and CDR2: SNHLY, FYNNEI. Trimming removed 8 bases from V and 4 bases from J; junction bases left unmatched: 2. CDR3 in amino acids: CASGQGADTQYF. The CDR3 nucleotides read TGTGCCAGCGGACAGGGTGCAGATACGCAGTATTTT.

This clonotype was seen repeatedly, ten times or more. The chain is built from TRBV7-9 and TRBJ1-1; unclear D gene. The germline V gene has CDR1 SEHNR and CDR2 FQNEAQ (reference sequence). V was clipped by 3 bases and J by 7 bases, with 9 bases between them. The CDR3 runs 12 residues. The DNA for the CDR3 is TGTGCCAGCAGCTTTGGAGAGGGTGAAGCTTTCTTT. Its protein is CASSFGEGEAFF. The full variable domain, with the rest looked up from reference TRBV7-9 and TRBJ1-1, is DTGVSQNPRHKITKRGQNVTFRCDPISEHNRLYWYRQTLGQGPEFLTYFQNEAQLEKSRLLSDRFSAERPKGSFSTLEIQRTEQGDSAMYLCASSFGEGEAFFGQGTRLTVV.

In its sample, this clonotype was seen many times. This rearrangement joins TRBV6-2 or TRBV6-3 to TRBJ2-5; a possible D gene is TRBD2 (5 bases). CDR1 and CDR2 from the germline V gene are MNHEY and SVGEGT. The CDR3 extends over 14 amino acids. Trimming pared 10 bases from V and 4 bases from J, leaving 19 bases between. CDR3 DNA sequence: TGTGCCACCATGTTCGGGGTTACTGGAGAGACCCAGTACTTC. This gives the protein CATMFGVTGETQYF.

This clonotype occurred many times. This chain joins TRBV10-3 and TRBJ1-1, with a weak D call TRBD1 (6 bases). Trimming took off 11 bases at V and 3 bases at J, with 19 bases between the two ends. The CDR3 has 14 residues. Per germline, CDR1 ENHRY and CDR2 SYGVKD. CDR3 sequence reads: CAVSRTESDTEAFF. In DNA form, the CDR3 reads TGTGCCGTGTCGCGGACAGAGTCCGACACTGAAGCTTTCTTT.

This clonotype was counted ten times or more. J is TRBJ2-7 and V is TRBV20-1; D unclear. Germline values: CDR1 DFQATT, CDR2 SNEGSKA (reference sequence). The CDR3 is 16 residues long. The V end was cut by 6 bases, the J end by 6 bases, with 27 bases between. In DNA form, the CDR3 reads TGCAGTGCACCTCCCAGGAGCCAGCCACCACCACTCGAGCAGTACTTC. Encoded protein: CSAPPRSQPPPLEQYF.

This clonotype occurred many times. This chain joins TRBV7-9 and TRBJ2-1; the match to TRBD1 covers 8 bases. CDR1 is SEHNR, CDR2 FQNEAQ, per germline (reference sequence). Trimming cost V 5 bases and J 6 bases; bases outside gene matches: 9. The CDR3 length is 15 residues. CDR3 coding DNA: TGTGCCAGCAGCCCCCCCGGACAGGGACTCAATGAGCAGTTCTTC. Protein product: CASSPPGQGLNEQFF.

There are a few counts of this clonotype. V and J are TRBV10-3 and TRBJ1-3, with D tentatively TRBD1 (5 bases). Germline V gene data show CDR1 as ENHRY and CDR2 as SYGVKD. CDR3 length: 14 residues. The V end lost 10 bases, the J end lost 0 bases, and 13 bases lay between the germline ends. CDR3: CASEQGISGNTIYF. In DNA, the CDR3 is TGTGCCAGCGAGCAGGGCATCTCTGGAAACACCATATATTTT.

On this clonotype itself: This could be a read error, since a much larger clone is one nucleotide away. The V and J genes are TRBV20-1 and TRBJ1-6, with D possibly being TRBD1 (6 bases). Germline CDR1 is DFQATT and CDR2 is SNEGSKA (reference sequence). The CDR3 extends over 14 amino acids. The CDR3 DNA sequence: TGCAGTGCTAGAGATCAGGGGTTATTATCACCCATCCACTTT. Protein: CSARDQGLLSPIHF.

This clonotype has a count of ten or more. V gene TRBV6-6 combines with J gene TRBJ2-3; 8 bases agree with TRBD2. Unmatched junction bases numbered 6, after V lost 7 bases and J lost 0 bases. Germline CDR1 and CDR2: MNHNY and SVGAGI (reference sequence). The CDR3 is made up of 15 amino acids. The CDR3 protein is CASTVAGTSTDTQYF. The CDR3 bases are TGTGCCAGCACCGTAGCGGGAACTAGCACAGATACGCAGTATTTT.